Listed here are 21 T cell receptor beta chains from one sample, sequenced in a study of radiotherapy plus CTLA-4 blockade in lung cancer. This table comes from immunoSEQ multiplex PCR, and its TCRdb copy is limited to in-frame clones, with some not included. Of about 95,000 clones listed, 82% are singletons. The specimen comprised peripheral blood, sampled from a patient treated with radiotherapy plus ipilimumab. The source is a human donor with non-small cell lung cancer who had a partial response to radiotherapy plus ipilimumab.

The DNA of the CDR3 is TGTGCCAGCAGAGGGGGCGTAGAGTCCTACAATGAGCAGTTCTTC. Protein sequence: CASRGGVESYNEQFF. The chain joins TRBV6-1 to TRBJ2-1; 7 nucleotides align to TRBD1. The CDR3 spans 15 residues. J lost 1 base, V lost 6 bases, and 6 bases had no gene match. CDR1 and CDR2 from the germline V gene are MNHNS and SASEGT.

This clone was seen just once. This chain links TRBV18 with TRBJ2-1; D gene uncertain. Trimming removed 0 bases from V and 1 base from J, with 7 bases in between. CDR3 length equals 15 residues. Germline assignment: CDR1 KGHSH and CDR2 LQKENI. CDR3 region: CASSPPSGSYNEQFF. CDR3 nucleotides: TGTGCCAGCTCACCACCGTCCGGGTCCTACAATGAGCAGTTCTTC.

The chain is built from TRBV2 and TRBJ2-5; D is possibly TRBD2 (6 bases). The CDR3 has 14 amino acids. Per the germline V gene, CDR1 is SNHLY and CDR2 is FYNNEI. The germline V and J ends were trimmed by 7 bases and 7 bases, with 19 bases remaining between them. CDR3 coding DNA: TGTGCCAGCACCCTGGGGACTCCTACGGGGACCCAGTACTTC. Residues: CASTLGTPTGTQYF.

This clone appeared a single time. The gene calls are TRBV28 and TRBJ2-1; 11 bases align to TRBD2. Germline lookup yields CDR1 MDHEN and CDR2 SYDVKM. CDR3 length equals 16 residues. With 4 bases clipped from V and 4 bases from J, the junction kept 6 bases outside the gene matches. CDR3 loop: CASSSLTSGKYNEQFF. The CDR3 region has the DNA TGTGCCAGCAGTTCTTTGACTAGCGGGAAGTACAATGAGCAGTTCTTC.

J is TRBJ1-2 and V is TRBV28, with 11 bases matching TRBD1. The germline gives CDR1 MDHEN, CDR2 SYDVKM. With V trimmed by 6 bases and J by 7 bases, 10 bases remained unmatched. The CDR3 has 15 residues. CDR3 loop: CASSRAGTGGFGYTF. The DNA of the CDR3 is TGTGCCAGCAGCCGCGCCGGGACAGGGGGTTTTGGCTACACCTTC.

The V and J genes are TRBV7-2 and TRBJ2-2; 9 bases line up with TRBD1. V lost 2 bases and J lost 4; bases outside the gene matches: 11. From germline, CDR1 is SGHTA and CDR2 FQGNSA. The CDR3 sequence is 18 residues long. The CDR3 DNA sequence: TGTGCCAGCAGCTTATTATCCGTGACAGGGGGAGTCACCGGGGAGCTGTTTTTT. Amino acid sequence: CASSLLSVTGGVTGELFF.

This rearrangement joins TRBV5-1 to TRBJ2-1; TRBD2 matches at 12 bases. V lost 2 bases to trimming and J lost 7 bases; unmatched junction nucleotides: 10. CDR3 length: 17 residues. Germline V gene data show CDR1 as SGHRS and CDR2 as YFSETQ. The CDR3 nucleotides are TGCGCCAGCAGCTTCCTAGCGGGAGGGAATTCGAGAAATGAGCAGTTCTTC. It specifies CASSFLAGGNSRNEQFF.

V is TRBV7-9 and J is TRBJ1-1, with 9 positions matching TRBD1. Germline assignment: CDR1 SEHNR and CDR2 FQNEAQ (reference sequence). V lost 0 bases, J lost 11 bases, and 1 base stayed unmatched. The CDR3 spans 12 residues. The CDR3 DNA reads TGTGCCAGCAGCTTAGCTGACAGGGGGGCTTTCTTT. Its protein product is CASSLADRGAFF. The whole variable domain, filled in from reference TRBV7-9 and TRBJ1-1, reads DTGVSQNPRHKITKRGQNVTFRCDPISEHNRLYWYRQTLGQGPEFLTYFQNEAQLEKSRLLSDRFSAERPKGSFSTLEIQRTEQGDSAMYLCASSLADRGAFFGQGTRLTVV.

The J gene is TRBJ2-5, the V gene TRBV18, with 7 bases fitting TRBD2. CDR3 length equals 14 residues. With V trimmed by 3 bases and J by 3 bases, 4 bases remained unmatched. The germline V gene encodes CDR1 KGHSH and CDR2 LQKENI. The DNA for the CDR3 is TGTGCCAGCTCACCGCCGGGGGGTGAAGAGACCCAGTACTTC. It specifies CASSPPGGEETQYF.

The J gene is TRBJ1-6, the V gene TRBV28; the D is unclear. V lost 3 bases, J lost 9 bases, and 12 bases lay in between. Germline V gene lookup returns CDR1 MDHEN and CDR2 SYDVKM. The CDR3 totals 14 residues. This CDR3 reads CASSLRRRSSPLHF. The CDR3 region has the DNA TGTGCCAGCAGTTTGAGGCGGCGTTCTTCACCCCTCCACTTT.

This chain joins TRBV7-6 and TRBJ2-5; 7 bases agree with TRBD2. Trimming took 0 bases from V and 5 from J; bases not matched to a gene: 12. This CDR3 has 17 amino acids. CDR1 is SGHVS, CDR2 FNYEAQ, per germline. The DNA of the CDR3 is TGTGCCAGCAGCTTAGCGCGAACCCCGCAGGGAGGGGAGACCCAGTACTTC. This gives the protein CASSLARTPQGGETQYF.

The rearrangement joins TRBV28 to TRBJ2-5; tentatively, D is TRBD1 (6 bases). Germline CDR1 is MDHEN and CDR2 is SYDVKM. There are 15 residues in the CDR3. Trimming took 10 bases from V and 5 from J, leaving 23 bases between them. The CDR3 sequence is CATSYSGGSVETQYF. The CDR3 region has the DNA TGTGCCACATCGTACAGTGGGGGCTCCGTGGAGACCCAGTACTTC. Looking up the rest from reference TRBV28 and TRBJ2-5 gives the full variable domain: DVKVTQSSRYLVKRTGEKVFLECVQDMDHENMFWYRQDPGLGLRLIYFSYDVKMKEKGDIPEGYSVSREKKERFSLILESASTNQTSMYLCATSYSGGSVETQYFGPGTRLLVL.

The chain combines TRBV5-1 with TRBJ2-7; 9 bases fit TRBD1. This CDR3 comprises 16 residues. J lost 5 bases, V lost 4 bases, and 13 bases had no gene match. Germline CDR1 and CDR2: SGHRS and YFSETQ. CDR3 coding DNA: TGCGCCAGCAGCCCTTGGACAGGGGAATCACCCGACGAGCAGTACTTC. It specifies CASSPWTGESPDEQYF.

As DNA, the CDR3 is TGTGCCAGCAGCTTCGGAACCGGGACAGGGGGCTACGAGCAGTACTTC. Translation gives CASSFGTGTGGYEQYF. The chain joins TRBV5-8 to TRBJ2-7; 11 bases are a match to TRBD1. CDR3 length: 16 amino acids. Germline trimming cut 2 bases from V and 3 bases from J; bases unmatched to any gene: 7. Germline loops: CDR1 SGHTS, CDR2 YDEGEE.

This sequence joins TRBV28 and TRBJ2-5; perhaps TRBD2 as D (5 bases). V shed 6 bases and J shed 4 bases, with 15 bases lying between them. The CDR3 consists of 14 residues. In germline, CDR1 is MDHEN, CDR2 SYDVKM. The CDR3 protein is CASSPSGMGETQYF. The CDR3 DNA sequence: TGTGCCAGCAGCCCGTCGGGGATGGGAGAGACCCAGTACTTC.

This chain links TRBV28 with TRBJ1-5; D possibly corresponds to TRBD1 (5 bases). The ends were cut back, 3 bases at V and 3 bases at J, with 12 bases in the middle. The CDR3 covers 15 residues. Per germline, CDR1 MDHEN and CDR2 SYDVKM. This CDR3 is CASSLVQVNNQPQHF. The DNA of the CDR3 is TGTGCCAGCAGTTTGGTACAGGTAAACAATCAGCCCCAGCATTTT.

This clone was detected only once. This chain links TRBV28 with TRBJ2-1, with 12 bases fitting TRBD2. The V gene end was trimmed by 5 bases and the J gene end by 8 bases; junction bases not matched to a gene: 13. CDR1 and CDR2 (germline): MDHEN, SYDVKM. CDR3 length: 17 amino acids. The CDR3 bases are TGTGCCAGCAGTCCCCTTAGACTAGCGGGAGTGGTTGATGAGCAGTTCTTC. Encoded protein: CASSPLRLAGVVDEQFF.

V and J are TRBV29-1 and TRBJ2-2, with D possibly TRBD1 on 5 matching bases. This CDR3 has 14 residues. CDR1 is SQVTM and CDR2 is ANQGSEA in the germline V gene. V lost 6 bases and J lost 3, with 14 bases in between. CDR3 protein: CSVRGRTYTGELFF. CDR3 nucleotides: TGCAGCGTAAGGGGCAGGACCTACACCGGGGAGCTGTTTTTT.

The gene calls are TRBV6-5 and TRBJ1-5; weak D call: TRBD1 (6 bases). Germline values: CDR1 MNHEY, CDR2 SVGAGI. Trimming cost V 7 bases and J 7 bases, with 17 bases left between them. The CDR3 length is 14 residues. The CDR3 region is CASTSGGQGQPQHF. Written as DNA, the CDR3 is TGTGCCAGCACGTCGGGGGGGCAAGGGCAGCCCCAGCATTTT.

This clone showed up just once. The chain employs TRBV5-1 and TRBJ2-7; D uncertain. CDR3 length equals 16 residues. The germline V gene has CDR1 SGHRS and CDR2 YFSETQ. Trimming left V 4 bases short and J 0 bases short, with 17 bases between. CDR3 loop: CASSPPGSQSSYEQYF. CDR3 nucleotide sequence: TGCGCCAGCAGCCCCCCCGGGTCCCAGAGCTCCTACGAGCAGTACTTC.

J is TRBJ2-7 and V is TRBV10-1; 11 bases map to TRBD2. The trim removed 0 bases at V and 7 bases at J, leaving 5 bases unmatched. This CDR3 is 15 amino acids long. The germline V gene has CDR1 WNHNN and CDR2 SYGVQD (reference sequence). In nucleotides, the CDR3 is TGCGCCAGCAGTGAGTCGACTAGCGGGAAGGGTGAGCAGTACTTC. Protein product: CASSESTSGKGEQYF.